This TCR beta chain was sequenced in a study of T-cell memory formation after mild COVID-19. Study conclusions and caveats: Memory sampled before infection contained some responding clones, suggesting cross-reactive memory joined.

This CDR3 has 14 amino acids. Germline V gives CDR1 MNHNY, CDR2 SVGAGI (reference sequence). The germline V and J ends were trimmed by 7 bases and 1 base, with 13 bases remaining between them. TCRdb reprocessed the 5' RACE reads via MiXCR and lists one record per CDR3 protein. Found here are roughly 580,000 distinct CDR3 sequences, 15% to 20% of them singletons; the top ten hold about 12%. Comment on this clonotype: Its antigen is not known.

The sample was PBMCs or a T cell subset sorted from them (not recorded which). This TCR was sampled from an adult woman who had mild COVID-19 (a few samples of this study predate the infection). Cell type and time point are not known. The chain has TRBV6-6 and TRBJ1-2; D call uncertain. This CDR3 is CASTRQGSNYGYTF. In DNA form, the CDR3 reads TGTGCCAGCACACGACAAGGAAGTAACTATGGCTACACCTTC.